This T cell receptor beta chain was sequenced in a study of post-analysis software for immune sequencing data. Across the study: Progressive-relapsing, secondary progressive and relapsing-remitting multiple sclerosis were among the disease courses included.

Unique molecular identifiers were built into the TCR beta cDNA libraries. TCRdb processed the PCR reads anew with MiXCR; each CDR3 protein has one entry. The top ten hold roughly 4.4% of the sample, which has approximately 770,000 distinct CDR3 sequences, 46% seen once. Broader study findings: Normalized Chao1 diversity was significantly lower in multiple sclerosis patients than in controls. Among roughly 5 TRBV segments more frequent in patients than controls were TRBV5-6, TRBV5-1 and TRBV20-1.

The CDR3 consists of 12 residues. The germline V gene has CDR1 MGHRA and CDR2 YSYEKL. Trimming stripped 3 bases from V and 10 bases from J, with 10 bases between. This clonotype was seen more than once but under ten times. What it recognizes is unknown. V and J are TRBV4-1 and TRBJ2-1, with unresolved D. Source material: blood. The sequence was obtained from a girl aged 5-17 years with multiple sclerosis. The CDR3 DNA reads TGCGCCAGCAGCCACGCACTTAGGGAGCAGTTCTTC. Protein sequence: CASSHALREQFF.